The next 9 T cell receptor beta chains were all read from a single sample in a study of T cells after yellow fever vaccination. TCRdb re-derived calls from the 5' RACE reads in MiXCR, one entry per CDR3 protein. The repertoire holds hundreds of thousands of distinct CDR3 sequences, roughly 7.5% seen once, with approximately 15% in the top ten. Sample: PBMCs, taken roughly 46 days after the first yellow fever vaccination. These receptors all stem from a man aged 18-30 years who received the YFV17D yellow fever vaccine.

The J gene is TRBJ2-3, the V gene TRBV20-1; TRBD2 matches at 8 bases. This CDR3 has 12 amino acids. Trimming cost V 6 bases and J 6 bases; bases outside gene matches: 5. CDR1 is DFQATT and CDR2 is SNEGSKA in the germline V gene (reference sequence). CDR3 coding DNA: TGCAGTGCCCGGGGGGGCTACGATACGCAGTATTTT. Its protein is CSARGGYDTQYF.

This clonotype was picked up a small number of times. The chain combines TRBV7-9 with TRBJ2-7, with a possible D match to TRBD2 (7 bases). Germline CDR1 SEHNR, CDR2 FQNEAQ (reference sequence). The CDR3 length is 15 residues. Deletions cut 5 bases from V and 5 bases from J, with 19 bases between. DNA of the CDR3: TGTGCCAGCAGCCTCGGACCTAGGGGGGGCGACGAGCAGTACGTC. As protein: CASSLGPRGGDEQYV.

This clonotype was seen repeatedly, ten times or more. V usage is TRBV12-3 or TRBV12-4 and J usage is TRBJ2-5; maybe TRBD2 (6 bases). The germline V and J ends were trimmed by 3 bases and 5 bases, with 10 bases remaining between them. The CDR3 extends over 13 amino acids. In DNA, the CDR3 is TGTGCCAGCAGTTTCGCGGGGAGCGAGACCCAGTACTTC. It yields the protein CASSFAGSETQYF.

This clonotype was seen only a few times. The V call is TRBV20-1, the J call TRBJ2-1, with D perhaps being TRBD1 or TRBD2 (5 bases each). V was pared by 0 bases and J by 3 bases, with 15 bases between. This CDR3 has 16 residues. Per germline, CDR1 DFQATT and CDR2 SNEGSKA (reference sequence). The CDR3 DNA reads TGCAGTGCTAGAGACCCACTCTATGGGGGCTACAATGAGCAGTTCTTC. Translated, it gives CSARDPLYGGYNEQFF.

V is TRBV7-2 and J is TRBJ1-3, with D unresolved. CDR3 length equals 16 residues. Looked up from germline, CDR1 is SGHTA and CDR2 is FQGNSA. Trimming left V 5 bases short and J 0 bases short, with 14 bases between. CDR3 nucleotide sequence: TGTGCCAGCAGCCTATCCCAGCTGAGCTCTGGAAACACCATATATTTT. It is translated as CASSLSQLSSGNTIYF.

The chain employs TRBV19 and TRBJ1-2; 7 positions agree with TRBD1. The CDR3 spans 16 residues. Germline V CDR1 and CDR2: LNHDA, SQIVND (reference sequence). The chain's CDR3 is CATLPFRTGLNYGYTF. CDR3 in DNA: TGTGCGACGCTTCCATTTCGGACAGGCCTTAACTATGGCTACACCTTC.

V usage is TRBV29-1 and J usage is TRBJ1-5; TRBD1 matches at 11 bases. CDR1 SQVTM and CDR2 ANQGSEA come from the germline V gene. This CDR3 is built from 15 residues. The ends lost 4 bases at V and 2 bases at J; junction bases unmatched: 4. As DNA, the CDR3 is TGCAGCGTTGCGTGGACAGGGGGCGGCAATCAGCCCCAGCATTTT. The encoded protein is CSVAWTGGGNQPQHF. Full variable domain (rest looked up from reference TRBV29-1 and TRBJ1-5): SAVISQKPSRDICQRGTSLTIQCQVDSQVTMMFWYRQQPGQSLTLIATANQGSEATYESGFVIDKFPISRPNLTFSTLTVSNMSPEDSSIYLCSVAWTGGGNQPQHFGDGTRLSIL.

This clonotype was seen a few times. The chain uses TRBV12-3 or TRBV12-4 and TRBJ1-1, with TRBD1 matching 8 bases. V was clipped by 5 bases and J by 13 bases; unmatched bases: 6. This CDR3 has 11 residues. The CDR3 loop is CASSNLDRDFF. CDR3 sequence (DNA): TGTGCCAGCAGTAATTTGGACAGGGATTTCTTT.

This clonotype was found many times. The rearrangement uses TRBV29-1 and TRBJ2-1; 8 bases map to TRBD2. This CDR3 spans 14 amino acids. Per germline, CDR1 SQVTM and CDR2 ANQGSEA. V trimming: 7 bases; J trimming: 8 bases; junction bases outside the gene matches: 13. CDR3 residues: CSATGTRSLYEQFF. Here the CDR3 DNA reads TGCAGCGCCACGGGGACTAGAAGTCTCTATGAGCAGTTCTTC.